A selection of T cell receptor beta chains follows, all from one sample in a study of Tregs in tolerant kidney transplant recipients. Only in-frame clones appear in the TCRdb table, and some are missing; sequencing was by immunoSEQ multiplex PCR. The sample has 40,000 to 50,000 clones, under 95% seen once; the top ten hold 0.55% to 0.85%. Source material: Tregs from blood. These receptors came from a human donor in good health. Each CDR3 is given with its conserved first and last residue. A D gene is named only where the DNA matches it firmly. Clone size is stated in some rows and not others, as once, few, many or a class when expanded.

clone_size	v_call	j_call	d_call	cdr3_aa	cdr3_nt
.	TRBV5-1	TRBJ1-2	.	CASSLGEGPYGYTF	TGCGCCAGCAGCCTCGGGGAGGGGCCCTATGGCTACACCTTC
.	TRBV6-6	TRBJ1-1	.	CASSPSRQGTEAFF	TGTGCCAGCAGCCCCTCCCGGCAGGGCACTGAAGCTTTCTTT
.	TRBV7-9	TRBJ2-3	TRBD2	CASSKGLAGGDTQYF	TGTGCCAGCAGCAAGGGACTAGCGGGAGGAGATACGCAGTATTTT
.	TRBV5-1	TRBJ1-3	.	CASSASSRDTGNTIYF	TGCGCCAGCAGCGCGTCCTCGCGGGACACTGGAAACACCATATATTTT
.	TRBV19	TRBJ2-3	.	CASSILRGASTDTQYF	TGTGCCAGTAGTATCCTAAGGGGGGCTAGCACAGATACGCAGTATTTT
.	TRBV27	TRBJ2-7	TRBD1	CASSSTGGSYEQYF	TGTGCCAGCAGTTCTACAGGGGGATCCTACGAGCAGTACTTC
.	TRBV7-3	TRBJ2-2	TRBD1	CASSQTRGQGATGELFF	TGTGCCAGCAGCCAAACCCGGGGACAGGGGGCCACCGGGGAGCTGTTTTTT
.	TRBV2	TRBJ2-5	TRBD2	CANLGTSGREETQYF	TGTGCCAACTTGGGGACTAGCGGGAGAGAGGAGACCCAGTACTTC
once	TRBV5-1	TRBJ2-4	TRBD1	CASSLLTGANIQYF	TGCGCCAGCAGCTTGCTGACAGGGGCAAACATTCAGTACTTC
.	TRBV15	TRBJ1-2	.	CATSRVFTGANYGYTF	TGTGCCACCAGCAGAGTTTTTACAGGAGCTAACTATGGCTACACCTTC
.	TRBV21-1	TRBJ2-7	.	CASSKAGENYEQYF	TGTGCCAGCAGCAAAGCCGGGGAGAACTACGAGCAGTACTTC
few	TRBV5-1	TRBJ1-1	.	CASSLDLTMNTEAFF	TGCGCCAGCAGCTTGGATCTGACCATGAACACTGAAGCTTTCTTT
.	TRBV7-2	TRBJ1-3	.	CASSPGGVAGNTIYF	TGTGCCAGCAGCCCCGGGGGGGTTGCTGGAAACACCATATATTTT
once	TRBV27	TRBJ1-1	.	CASSLFGRAFF	TGTGCCAGCAGTTTATTCGGGCGAGCTTTCTTT
once	TRBV7-6	TRBJ2-7	.	CASPLLCGPSSYEQYF	TGTGCCAGCCCCTTATTGTGCGGCCCGAGCTCCTACGAGCAGTACTTC
.	TRBV5-5	TRBJ2-7	TRBD1	CASSRDRGTYEQYF	TGTGCCAGCAGCCGGGACAGGGGGACCTACGAGCAGTACTTC
.	TRBV7-9	TRBJ2-1	.	CASSQTPGTQLSSYNEQFF	TGTGCCAGCAGCCAGACCCCCGGGACTCAACTAAGCTCCTACAATGAGCAGTTCTTC
.	TRBV28	TRBJ1-5	TRBD1	CASSLWGQTGNQPQHF	TGTGCCAGCAGTTTATGGGGACAGACCGGCAATCAGCCCCAGCATTTT
.	TRBV25-1	TRBJ2-7	.	CASGLTVYEQYF	TGTGCCAGCGGCTTGACGGTTTACGAGCAGTACTTC
.	TRBV15	TRBJ2-5	.	CATSRRGSWATQYF	TGTGCCACCAGCAGGCGAGGGTCCTGGGCGACCCAGTACTTC
.	TRBV4-1	TRBJ2-3	.	CASSQDSAQMRARTDTQYF	TGCGCCAGCAGCCAAGATTCGGCGCAGATGCGGGCGCGCACAGATACGCAGTATTTT
.	TRBV5-5	TRBJ2-2	.	CASSLAPRGTGELFF	TGTGCCAGCAGCTTGGCCCCGAGAGGGACCGGGGAGCTGTTTTTT
few	TRBV7-2	TRBJ1-2	.	CASSLGHNYGYTF	TGTGCCAGCAGCTTAGGACATAACTATGGCTACACCTTC
.	TRBV7-9	TRBJ2-5	TRBD2	CASTQSSRTRRRETQYF	TGTGCCAGCACCCAATCAAGCAGGACTAGGCGTAGGGAGACCCAGTACTTC
.	TRBV11-3	TRBJ1-1	.	CASSLGDYTEAFF	TGTGCCAGCAGCTTGGGGGACTACACTGAAGCTTTCTTT
few	TRBV5-4	TRBJ2-7	.	CASSLEWAYEQYF	TGTGCCAGCAGCTTGGAGTGGGCCTACGAGCAGTACTTC
.	TRBV6-1	TRBJ1-2	.	CASSEAKGRVSGYTF	TGTGCCAGCAGTGAAGCGAAGGGGCGGGTCTCTGGCTACACCTTC
.	TRBV11-2	TRBJ2-7	.	CASSLEGAGYYIYEQYF	TGTGCCAGCAGCTTAGAGGGGGCGGGTTACTATATCTACGAGCAGTACTTC
once	TRBV7-2	TRBJ2-1	.	CASSNSIPDEQFF	TGTGCCAGCAGCAATAGTATCCCGGATGAGCAGTTCTTC
.	TRBV30	TRBJ1-1	TRBD1	CAWSAARDRVLSVNTEAFF	TGTGCCTGGAGCGCCGCGCGGGACAGGGTATTATCAGTGAACACTGAAGCTTTCTTT
.	TRBV7-8	TRBJ1-3	TRBD1	CASSLTPGQKTSGNTIYF	TGTGCCAGCAGCTTGACGCCGGGACAGAAAACCTCTGGAAACACCATATATTTT
.	TRBV7-2	TRBJ2-7	.	CASSSRMGPYEQYF	TGTGCCAGCAGCTCCCGAATGGGGCCCTACGAGCAGTACTTC
.	TRBV5-1	TRBJ2-3	.	CASSSLRGSTDTQYF	TGCGCCAGCAGCTCCCTCCGCGGGAGCACAGATACGCAGTATTTT
.	TRBV2	TRBJ2-2	TRBD2	CASSGGRAGTGELFF	TGTGCCAGCAGTGGTGGGAGGGCAGGGACCGGGGAGCTGTTTTTT
.	TRBV19	TRBJ2-3	.	CASNRPGFTDTQYF	TGTGCCAGTAACCGCCCCGGTTTCACAGATACGCAGTATTTT
.	TRBV18	TRBJ1-2	.	CASSPNAGTSGYGYTF	TGTGCCAGCTCACCCAACGCCGGGACAAGCGGCTATGGCTACACCTTC
.	TRBV19	TRBJ1-4	.	CASSLGRPLANEKLFF	TGTGCCAGTAGTTTGGGGAGGCCCTTGGCTAATGAAAAACTGTTTTTT
.	TRBV11-2	TRBJ1-2	.	CASSLGGNSNYGYTF	TGTGCCAGCAGCTTAGGAGGAAACTCTAACTATGGCTACACCTTC
.	TRBV5-1	TRBJ1-2	TRBD1	CASSSGQGGGYTF	TGCGCCAGCAGCTCAGGACAGGGAGGCGGCTACACCTTC
.	TRBV6-6	TRBJ2-2	.	CASSVNTGELFF	TGTGCCAGCAGCGTCAACACCGGGGAGCTGTTTTTT
.	TRBV6-1	TRBJ1-2	.	CASSEAWGKANYGYTF	TGTGCCAGCAGTGAAGCGTGGGGGAAAGCTAACTATGGCTACACCTTC
few	TRBV10-3	TRBJ1-2	TRBD1	CAIPRQGYNYGYTF	TGTGCCATCCCGAGACAGGGCTATAACTATGGCTACACCTTC
.	TRBV27	TRBJ1-5	.	CASSLFSNQPQHF	TGTGCCAGCAGTTTATTCAGCAATCAGCCCCAGCATTTT
.	TRBV19	TRBJ2-1	.	CASSFGGLPHNEQFF	TGTGCCAGTAGTTTCGGGGGCCTCCCCCACAATGAGCAGTTCTTC
.	TRBV7-3	TRBJ1-2	.	CASSLTGNPPYTF	TGTGCCAGCAGCTTAACGGGGAACCCACCCTACACCTTC
.	TRBV6-1	TRBJ2-7	.	CASSDAGTYEQYF	TGTGCCAGCAGCGACGCGGGTACCTACGAGCAGTACTTC
.	TRBV29-1	TRBJ1-1	.	CSVAPGTFTEAFF	TGCAGCGTTGCTCCTGGTACGTTCACTGAAGCTTTCTTT
.	TRBV21-1	TRBJ2-7	.	CASSPVGAQGGYEQYF	TGTGCCAGCAGCCCGGTTGGTGCGCAGGGAGGCTACGAGCAGTACTTC
.	TRBV2	TRBJ2-7	TRBD1	CASSESGGSYEQYF	TGTGCCAGCAGTGAATCAGGGGGCTCCTACGAGCAGTACTTC
.	TRBV7-8	TRBJ1-2	.	CASSPREDYGYTF	TGTGCCAGCAGCCCCAGGGAGGACTATGGCTACACCTTC
.	TRBV15	TRBJ2-3	.	CATSRLTADTQYF	TGTGCCACCAGCAGACTGACAGCAGATACGCAGTATTTT
.	TRBV27	TRBJ1-5	.	CASSRSGQNQPQHF	TGTGCCAGCAGCCGATCTGGCCAGAATCAGCCCCAGCATTTT
.	TRBV7-9	TRBJ1-6	.	CASSLSYSPLHF	TGTGCCAGCAGCCTCTCATATTCACCCCTCCACTTT
.	TRBV5-1	TRBJ1-2	TRBD1	CASSQDRTYGYTF	TGCGCCAGCAGCCAGGACAGGACCTATGGCTACACCTTC